These 7 T cell receptor beta chains originate from one sample sequenced in a study of control samples from healthy donors and cancer patients (dated by TCRdb to 2018 to 2020). The protocol used for the library was the immunoSEQ multiplex PCR assay. TCRdb holds this immuneACCESS table with in-frame rearrangements only. Some clones are missing; in checked studies, unresolved V genes explain under half, and the rest has no known cause. This sample comprises approximately 190,000 clones, about 91% of them detected only once. The ten largest clones take up roughly 1.9% of the sample. Sequences were obtained from blood. The origin of the receptors is a man aged 25-45 years in good health.

The table lists this clone with a count of one. The rearrangement links TRBV19 to TRBJ2-2; 12 bases are shared with TRBD1. V shed 6 bases, J shed 5 bases, and the junction held 7 bases outside the gene matches. Germline assignment: CDR1 LNHDA and CDR2 SQIVND (reference sequence). The CDR3 contains 16 residues. In DNA, the CDR3 is TGTGCCAGTAGCGGGGGACAGGGGGCTGGGACCGGGGAGCTGTTTTTT. It yields the protein CASSGGQGAGTGELFF.

The V gene is TRBV5-1, the J gene TRBJ1-6; 9 nucleotides line up with TRBD1. CDR3 length: 16 amino acids. CDR1 is SGHRS and CDR2 is YFSETQ in the germline V gene. Unmatched junction bases numbered 11, after V lost 0 bases and J lost 13 bases. The CDR3 DNA follows: TGCGCCAGCAGCTTGGTCGGGGGACAGGGAAGAACTCCCCTCCACTTT. Its translation is CASSLVGGQGRTPLHF.

The V and J genes are TRBV7-9 and TRBJ1-1, with D possibly being TRBD1 (6 bases). Germline V lookup: CDR1 SEHNR, CDR2 FQNEAQ (reference sequence). The CDR3 length is 13 residues. Trimming removed 7 bases from V and 4 bases from J, with 13 bases in between. DNA of the CDR3: TGTGCCAGCAAAACAGGGAGCAGCACTGAAGCTTTCTTT. Translated, it gives CASKTGSSTEAFF. Complete variable domain (other parts from reference TRBV7-9 and TRBJ1-1): DTGVSQNPRHKITKRGQNVTFRCDPISEHNRLYWYRQTLGQGPEFLTYFQNEAQLEKSRLLSDRFSAERPKGSFSTLEIQRTEQGDSAMYLCASKTGSSTEAFFGQGTRLTVV.

The rearrangement uses TRBV7-6 and TRBJ2-5; D possibly corresponds to TRBD2 (6 bases). Trimming took 5 bases from V and 3 from J, leaving 13 bases between them. Germline V lookup: CDR1 SGHVS, CDR2 FNYEAQ. CDR3 length equals 14 residues. CDR3: CASSRGGEKETQYF. Written as DNA, the CDR3 is TGTGCCAGCAGCCGTGGAGGGGAAAAAGAGACCCAGTACTTC.

This clone was seen a few times. The J gene is TRBJ1-4, the V gene TRBV7-8; D is perhaps TRBD1 (6 bases). The V gene lost 1 base and the J gene lost 7 bases, with 10 bases spanning the gap. CDR3 length: 14 amino acids. The germline gives CDR1 SGHVS, CDR2 FQNEAQ. The CDR3 DNA sequence: TGTGCCAGCAGCTTAGACAGGGTTCTTGAAAAACTGTTTTTT. Translation gives CASSLDRVLEKLFF.

The CDR3 region has the DNA TGTGCCAGTAGCCAGAGACAGGCAACAGAAGCTTTCTTT. Protein sequence: CASSQRQATEAFF. The J gene is TRBJ1-1, the V gene TRBV19; maybe TRBD1 (6 bases). V was pared by 6 bases and J by 8 bases, with 16 bases between. Germline loops: CDR1 LNHDA, CDR2 SQIVND (reference sequence). The CDR3 consists of 13 residues.

J is TRBJ1-6 and V is TRBV6-6; D possibly corresponds to TRBD1 (5 bases). Germline assignment: CDR1 MNHNY and CDR2 SVGAGI (reference sequence). The CDR3 contains 15 residues. Trimming took 2 bases from V and 9 from J, leaving 14 bases between them. The CDR3 DNA follows: TGTGCCAGCAGTTACGGGCAGGGACTTCGTTCACCCCTCCACTTT. Residues: CASSYGQGLRSPLHF.